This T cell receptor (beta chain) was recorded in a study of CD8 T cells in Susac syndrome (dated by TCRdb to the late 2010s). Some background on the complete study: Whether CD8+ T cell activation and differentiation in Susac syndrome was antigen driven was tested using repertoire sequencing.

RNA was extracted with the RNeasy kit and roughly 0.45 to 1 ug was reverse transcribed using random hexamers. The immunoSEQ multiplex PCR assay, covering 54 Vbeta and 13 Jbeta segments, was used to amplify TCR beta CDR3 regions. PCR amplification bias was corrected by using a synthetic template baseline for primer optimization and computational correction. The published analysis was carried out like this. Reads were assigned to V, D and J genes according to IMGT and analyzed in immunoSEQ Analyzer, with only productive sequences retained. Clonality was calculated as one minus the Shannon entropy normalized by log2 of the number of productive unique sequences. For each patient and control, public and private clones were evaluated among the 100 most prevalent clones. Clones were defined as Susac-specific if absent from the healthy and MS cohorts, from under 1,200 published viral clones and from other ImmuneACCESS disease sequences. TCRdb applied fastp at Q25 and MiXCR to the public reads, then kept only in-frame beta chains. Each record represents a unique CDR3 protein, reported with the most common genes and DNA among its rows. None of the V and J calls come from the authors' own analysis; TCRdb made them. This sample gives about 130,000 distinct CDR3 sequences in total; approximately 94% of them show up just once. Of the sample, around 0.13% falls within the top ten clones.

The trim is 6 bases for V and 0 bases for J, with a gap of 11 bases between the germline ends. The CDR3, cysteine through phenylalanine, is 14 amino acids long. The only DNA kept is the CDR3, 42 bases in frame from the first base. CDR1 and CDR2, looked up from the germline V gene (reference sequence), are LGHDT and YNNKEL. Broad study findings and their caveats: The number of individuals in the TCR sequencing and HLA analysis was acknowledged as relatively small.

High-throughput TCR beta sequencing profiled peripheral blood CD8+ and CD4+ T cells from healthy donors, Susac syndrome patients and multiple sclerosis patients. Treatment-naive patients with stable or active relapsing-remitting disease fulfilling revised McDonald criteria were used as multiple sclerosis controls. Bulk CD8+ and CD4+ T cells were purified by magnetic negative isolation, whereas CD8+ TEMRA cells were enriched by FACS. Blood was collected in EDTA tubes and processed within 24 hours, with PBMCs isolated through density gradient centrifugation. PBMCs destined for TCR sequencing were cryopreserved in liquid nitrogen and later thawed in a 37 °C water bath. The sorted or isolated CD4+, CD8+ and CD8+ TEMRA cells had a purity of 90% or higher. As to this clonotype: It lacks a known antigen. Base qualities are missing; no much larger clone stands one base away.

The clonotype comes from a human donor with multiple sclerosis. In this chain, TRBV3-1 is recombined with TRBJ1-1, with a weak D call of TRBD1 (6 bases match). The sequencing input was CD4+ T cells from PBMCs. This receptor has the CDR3 CASSSDRMNTEAFF. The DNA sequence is TGTGCCAGCAGTTCTGACAGGATGAACACTGAAGCTTTCTTT.